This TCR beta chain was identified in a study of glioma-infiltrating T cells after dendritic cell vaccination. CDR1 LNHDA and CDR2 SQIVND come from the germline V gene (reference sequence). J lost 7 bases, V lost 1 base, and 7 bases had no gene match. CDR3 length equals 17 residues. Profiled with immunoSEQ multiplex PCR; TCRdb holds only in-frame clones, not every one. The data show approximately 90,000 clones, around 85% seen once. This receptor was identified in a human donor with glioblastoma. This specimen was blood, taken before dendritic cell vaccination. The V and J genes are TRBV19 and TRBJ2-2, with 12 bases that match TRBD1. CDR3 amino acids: CASSIGFGTGGNGELFF. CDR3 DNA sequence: TGTGCCAGTAGTATAGGGTTCGGGACAGGGGGCAACGGGGAGCTGTTTTTT.